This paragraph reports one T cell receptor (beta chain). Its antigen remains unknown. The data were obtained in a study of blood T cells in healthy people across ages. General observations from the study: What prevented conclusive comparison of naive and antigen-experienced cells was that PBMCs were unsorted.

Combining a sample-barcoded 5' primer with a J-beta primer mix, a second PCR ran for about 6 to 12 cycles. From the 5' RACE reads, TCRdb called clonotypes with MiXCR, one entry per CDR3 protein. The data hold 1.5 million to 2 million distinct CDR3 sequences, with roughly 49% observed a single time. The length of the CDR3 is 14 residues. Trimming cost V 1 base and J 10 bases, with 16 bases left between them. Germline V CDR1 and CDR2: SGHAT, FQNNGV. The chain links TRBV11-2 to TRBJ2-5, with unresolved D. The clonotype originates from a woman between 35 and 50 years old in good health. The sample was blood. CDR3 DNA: TGTGCCAGCAGCTTAGCCGGAGTCGGTACAGTCCAGTACTTC. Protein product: CASSLAGVGTVQYF.